These T cell receptor beta chains were read from a single sample in a study of PD-L1 blockade in urothelial cancer. Clones were sequenced by immunoSEQ multiplex PCR, and TCRdb holds only the in-frame ones, with some missing. The sample holds roughly 41,000 clones, 82% seen once. This material consisted of PBMCs, taken around atezolizumab (anti-PD-L1) treatment. The receptors shown here come from a man between 60 and 75 years old with urothelial cancer. Both conserved end residues are part of each CDR3. The D gene is left open where the match is weak. Clone size is given for some rows only: seen once, a few or many times, or a class if the clone is expanded.

V gene	D gene	clone size	J gene	CDR3 DNA	CDR3 protein
TRBV27	NA	NA	TRBJ1-2	TGTGCCAGCAGTTCGGGGTCCTGCACCTTC	CASSSGSCTF
TRBV6-5	NA	once	TRBJ2-3	TGTGCCAGCAGTTCCCAGGGGCCGACTAGCACAGATACGCAGTATTTT	CASSSQGPTSTDTQYF
TRBV5-1	TRBD2	NA	TRBJ2-3	TGCGCCAGCAGAACGGGACTAGCGGGTCTGGCGGATACGCAGTATTTT	CASRTGLAGLADTQYF
TRBV19	NA	NA	TRBJ1-4	TGTGCCAGTAGTAGCGGGTTCGGCATGACTAATGAAAAACTGTTTTTT	CASSSGFGMTNEKLFF
TRBV5-1	NA	NA	TRBJ1-3	TGCGCCAGCAGCTTGCAAACAGGGTCTGGAAACACCATATATTTT	CASSLQTGSGNTIYF
TRBV7-9	NA	NA	TRBJ1-4	TGTGCCAGCAGCGGTAGCAGGGGTGTTAATGAAAAACTGTTTTTT	CASSGSRGVNEKLFF
TRBV10-3	TRBD1	NA	TRBJ2-3	TGTGCCATCAGTGGCGGACAGGGCACCACAGATACGCAGTATTTT	CAISGGQGTTDTQYF
TRBV7-9	NA	NA	TRBJ2-7	TGTGCCAGCAGCTGGACAGAGTACGAGCAGTACTTC	CASSWTEYEQYF
TRBV7-8	NA	NA	TRBJ2-2	TGTGCCAGCAGAGCTTACCTTAGGAGGAACGCCGGGGAGCTGTTTTTT	CASRAYLRRNAGELFF
TRBV2	NA	medium-sized	TRBJ1-6	TGTGCCAGCAGAGGAGGGAATTCACCCCTCCACTTT	CASRGGNSPLHF
TRBV10-1	NA	NA	TRBJ2-5	TGCGCCAGCAGTGAGGCAGGGGAAGAGACCCAGTACTTC	CASSEAGEETQYF
TRBV2	TRBD1	once	TRBJ2-5	TGTGCCAGCAACCCCGGGACAGGGGGGGAGACCCAGTACTTC	CASNPGTGGETQYF
TRBV5-5	TRBD1	NA	TRBJ1-3	TGTGCCAGCAGCTTGGGGACAGGGGGTGGAAACACCATATATTTT	CASSLGTGGGNTIYF
TRBV7-9	TRBD1	NA	TRBJ2-5	TGTGCCAGCAGTCAGGGGGCTTCTCAAGAGACCCAGTACTTC	CASSQGASQETQYF
TRBV5-1	NA	NA	TRBJ2-7	TGCGCCAGCAGCTTGGTAATGGACAGTAGCTCCTACGAGCAGTACTTC	CASSLVMDSSSYEQYF
TRBV28	TRBD2	NA	TRBJ2-1	TGTGCCAGCAGAGTCCCACCTACTAGCGGGGGGACCAGGTACAATGAGCAGTTCTTC	CASRVPPTSGGTRYNEQFF
TRBV2	TRBD1	once	TRBJ1-4	TGTGCCAGCTCCGGAGACAGGGTTGCAACTAATGAAAAACTGTTTTTT	CASSGDRVATNEKLFF
TRBV5-5	TRBD2	NA	TRBJ2-1	TGTGCCAGCAGCTTGGACGGGGGGGCCCACAATGAGCAGTTCTTC	CASSLDGGAHNEQFF
TRBV4-1	NA	few	TRBJ2-2	TGCGCCAGCAGCCCGCGAGGCTTGGAGAACACCGGGGAGCTGTTTTTT	CASSPRGLENTGELFF
TRBV11-2	NA	NA	TRBJ2-7	TGTGCCAGCAGCTATTTATACAGGGCTCGGTACGAGCAGTACTTC	CASSYLYRARYEQYF
TRBV7-2	NA	NA	TRBJ2-7	TGTGCCAGCAGCTTATATTCTCCAACTGAACCCTACGAGCAGTACTTC	CASSLYSPTEPYEQYF
TRBV23-1	NA	NA	TRBJ1-2	TGCGCCAGCAGTCAATCGAATTTAACAGGAGCCCCAGACTATGGCTACACCTTC	CASSQSNLTGAPDYGYTF
TRBV5-1	NA	NA	TRBJ1-1	TGCGCCAGCAGCTCGGGACTGGGTACTGAAGCTTTCTTT	CASSSGLGTEAFF
TRBV7-9	TRBD1	NA	TRBJ2-2	TGTGCCAGCAGGATAGGACAGGGCTCGAGCACCGGGGAGCTGTTTTTT	CASRIGQGSSTGELFF
TRBV4-1	NA	NA	TRBJ2-2	TGCGCCAGCAGCCAAGGGGAGTCGAACACCGGGGAGCTGTTTTTT	CASSQGESNTGELFF
TRBV5-1	TRBD1	NA	TRBJ2-3	TGCGCCAGCAGCTTTCCGAACACTTACAGGGGTAACACAGATACGCAGTATTTT	CASSFPNTYRGNTDTQYF
TRBV27	NA	NA	TRBJ1-2	TGTGCCAGCAGTTGGGACTCTAGGGGCCGTGGAGGTGGCTACACCTTC	CASSWDSRGRGGGYTF
TRBV6-1	TRBD2	NA	TRBJ2-2	TGTGCCAGCAGTGAAGCAAGCGGGGGGGCCGGCACCGGGGAGCTGTTTTTT	CASSEASGGAGTGELFF
TRBV5-1	TRBD2	few	TRBJ2-3	TGCGCCAGCAGCTTGGGGACTAGCGGTGACTCAGATACGCAGTATTTT	CASSLGTSGDSDTQYF
TRBV2	TRBD1	NA	TRBJ2-3	TGTGCCAGCAGTGGGACAGGGGGCGCAGATACGCAGTATTTT	CASSGTGGADTQYF
TRBV5-1	TRBD1	NA	TRBJ2-4	TGCGCCAGCAGCTTGACGACAGGGGGCGAGGGAAACATTCAGTACTTC	CASSLTTGGEGNIQYF
TRBV25-1	NA	once	TRBJ2-7	TGTGCCAGCAGTGCTGGCTCCTCCTACGAGCAGTACTTC	CASSAGSSYEQYF
TRBV18	TRBD2	NA	TRBJ2-5	TGTGCCAGCTCAGAAACTAGCGGGGCACCCAGAGAGACCCAGTACTTC	CASSETSGAPRETQYF
TRBV10-3	NA	once	TRBJ1-5	TGTGCGATCGCGGCGCAAGATCAGCCCCAGCATTTT	CAIAAQDQPQHF
TRBV4-1	NA	NA	TRBJ1-1	TGCGCCAGCAGCCAACTACAGGGGAACACTGAAGCTTTCTTT	CASSQLQGNTEAFF
TRBV9	TRBD2	once	TRBJ2-5	TGTGCCAGCAGCGTCAGTGGCGGGGGGACCGAGACCCAGTACTTC	CASSVSGGGTETQYF
TRBV19	NA	NA	TRBJ2-2	TGTGCCAGTAGTACCGGCCCCTCCAGGTCCGGGGAGCTGTTTTTT	CASSTGPSRSGELFF
TRBV11-3	NA	few	TRBJ2-7	TGTGCCAGCAGCTTAGACAGCTCCTACGAGCAGTACTTC	CASSLDSSYEQYF
TRBV6-6	TRBD2	NA	TRBJ2-1	TGTGCCAGCAAATATAGCGGGGGGCGCCCCAATGAGCAGTTCTTC	CASKYSGGRPNEQFF
TRBV18	NA	once	TRBJ2-1	TGTGCCAGCTCACCGGACTCCCTAGGTGGCGAGCAGTTCTTC	CASSPDSLGGEQFF
TRBV11-2	NA	NA	TRBJ1-1	TGTGCCAGCAGCCAGAGGGGACAAGGGGCTTTCTTT	CASSQRGQGAFF
TRBV21-1	NA	few	TRBJ1-5	TGTGCCAGCAGCAATTTGTTCAGGGGGAACAGCAATCAGCCCCAGCATTTT	CASSNLFRGNSNQPQHF
TRBV19	NA	NA	TRBJ2-1	TGTGCCAGTAGTATAGGAGCGAACAATGAGCAGTTCTTC	CASSIGANNEQFF
TRBV2	TRBD2	NA	TRBJ2-3	TGTGCCAGCAGTCGTAGCGGGGGGGCCCGAGATACGCAGTATTTT	CASSRSGGARDTQYF
TRBV6-1	NA	NA	TRBJ1-5	TGTGCCAGCAGTGAAGCCAAGGACAGCCCCCAGCATTTT	CASSEAKDSPQHF
TRBV25-1	NA	NA	TRBJ2-7	TGTGCCAGCAGTGAAATGGGGCTCGACGAGCAGTACTTC	CASSEMGLDEQYF